The 4 T cell receptor beta chains listed next were all sequenced from one sample in a study of blood T cell repertoires in COVID-19. The table came from immunoSEQ multiplex PCR; TCRdb's copy has only in-frame clones and leaves some out. The data show about 280,000 clones, 85% to 90% seen once. Sequencing input: PBMCs or T cells enriched from blood (not recorded which). The origin of the receptors is a woman aged 18-29 years with acute COVID-19.

This clone was observed a few times. The CDR3 DNA is TGTGCCAGCAGCTTATACCCCGTCCTAGCGGGAGAGTCCCTCCGGGAGCAGTTCTTC. Protein product: CASSLYPVLAGESLREQFF. The chain recombines TRBV7-3 with TRBJ2-1; 10 nucleotides align to TRBD2. The J segment lost 10 bases and the V segment lost 2 bases, leaving 20 bases of the junction unmatched. Germline V CDR1 and CDR2: SGHTA, FQGTGA. This CDR3 has 19 amino acids.

This chain connects TRBV5-1 to TRBJ2-1; unclear D gene. V was cut by 6 bases and J by 1 base, with 14 bases left in between. The V gene's germline CDR1 is SGHRS and CDR2 YFSETQ. This CDR3 spans 15 amino acids. The CDR3: CASIANGLSYNEQFF. CDR3 bases: TGCGCCAGCATAGCCAACGGTTTATCCTACAATGAGCAGTTCTTC.

This chain joins TRBV5-8 and TRBJ2-7; TRBD1 might be the D (6 bases). The CDR3 runs 12 residues. The germline CDR1 and CDR2 sequences are SGHTS and YDEGEE. V dropped 5 bases and J dropped 3 bases, with 9 bases sitting between them. The CDR3 here is CASSPDSYEQYF. CDR3 DNA: TGTGCCAGCAGTCCGGACAGCTACGAGCAGTACTTC.

The rearrangement joins TRBV5-5 to TRBJ1-3, with 8 bases lining up with TRBD1. V dropped 4 bases and J dropped 0; count of bases not matched to a gene: 9. The length of the CDR3 is 17 residues. CDR1 and CDR2 from the germline V gene are SGHKS and YYEKEE (reference sequence). The CDR3 loop is CASSPGQAPLSGNTIYF. The CDR3 DNA is TGTGCCAGCAGCCCGGGACAGGCCCCACTCTCTGGAAACACCATATATTTT.